This paragraph covers one T cell receptor beta chain sequence. Its antigen is currently unknown. The data were obtained in a study of lymphopenia after photon versus proton radiotherapy. This CDR3 is 15 amino acids long. Germline CDR1 reads MNHEY; CDR2 reads SVGAGI. Deletions cut 6 bases from V and 0 bases from J, with 12 bases between. Study-wide results and caveats: Only patients who died were analyzed for survival; proton advantage is unproven. Relative stability marked proton patients; photon patients lost diversity and naive cells.

Measured with immunoSEQ multiplex PCR; TCRdb has only the in-frame clones, and not every one. The table has roughly 16,000 clones, approximately 84% seen once; the top ten hold more than 9%. The sequence derives from a man between 65 and 80 years old with pancreatic cancer. This specimen consisted of peripheral blood, obtained from a patient treated with proton-based radiotherapy. V is TRBV6-5 and J is TRBJ1-5, with D possibly being TRBD1 (5 bases). The CDR3 nucleotides are TGTGCCAGCAGACGAGGGACTTATAGCAATCAGCCCCAGCATTTT. As protein: CASRRGTYSNQPQHF.